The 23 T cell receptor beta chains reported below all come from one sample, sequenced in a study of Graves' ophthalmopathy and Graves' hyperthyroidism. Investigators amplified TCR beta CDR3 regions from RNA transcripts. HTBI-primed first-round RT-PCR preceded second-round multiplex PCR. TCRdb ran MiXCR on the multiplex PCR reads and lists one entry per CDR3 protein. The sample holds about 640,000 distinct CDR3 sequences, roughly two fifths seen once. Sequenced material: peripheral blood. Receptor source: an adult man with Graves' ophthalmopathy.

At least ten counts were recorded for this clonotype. The CDR3 loop is CASSLAVAAVSPLHF. The CDR3 DNA reads TGTGCCAGCAGCTTAGCGGTAGCGGCAGTTTCACCCCTCCACTTT. This rearrangement joins TRBV7-2 to TRBJ1-6; D not resolved. V was pared by 0 bases and J by 9 bases, with 12 bases between. The CDR3 has 15 amino acids. Germline V CDR1 and CDR2: SGHTA, FQGNSA. Looking up the rest from reference TRBV7-2 and TRBJ1-6 gives the full variable domain: GAGVSQSPSNKVTEKGKDVELRCDPISGHTALYWYRQSLGQGLEFLIYFQGNSAPDKSGLPSDRFSAERTGGSVSTLTIQRTQQEDSAVYLCASSLAVAAVSPLHFGNGTRLTVT.

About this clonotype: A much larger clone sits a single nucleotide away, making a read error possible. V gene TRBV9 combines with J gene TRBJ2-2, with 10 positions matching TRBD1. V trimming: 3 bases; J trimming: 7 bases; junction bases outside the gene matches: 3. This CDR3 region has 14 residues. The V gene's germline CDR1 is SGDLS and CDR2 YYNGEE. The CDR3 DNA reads TGTGCCAGCAGCGAGGACAGGGGGATCGGGGAGCTGTTTTTT. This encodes CASSEDRGIGELFF.

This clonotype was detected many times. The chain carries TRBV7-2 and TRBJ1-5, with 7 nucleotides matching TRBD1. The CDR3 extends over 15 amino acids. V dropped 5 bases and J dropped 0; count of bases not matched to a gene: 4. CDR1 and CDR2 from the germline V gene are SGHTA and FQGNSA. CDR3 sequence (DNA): TGTGCCAGCAGCCTACAGGGGCATAGCAATCAGCCCCAGCATTTT. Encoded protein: CASSLQGHSNQPQHF.

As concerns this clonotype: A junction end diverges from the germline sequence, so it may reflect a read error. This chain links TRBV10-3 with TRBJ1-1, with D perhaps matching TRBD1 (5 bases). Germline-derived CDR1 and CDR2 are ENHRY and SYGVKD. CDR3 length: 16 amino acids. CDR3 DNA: TGTGCCAGCAGTTACTCGTCGGGGGTTTCGGCCACTGAAGCTTTCTTT. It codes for CASSYSSGVSATEAFF.

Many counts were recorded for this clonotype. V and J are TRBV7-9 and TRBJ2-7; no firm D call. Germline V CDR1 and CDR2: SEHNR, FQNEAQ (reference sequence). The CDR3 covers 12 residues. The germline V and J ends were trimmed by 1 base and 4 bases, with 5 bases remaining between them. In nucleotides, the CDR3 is TGTGCCAGCAGCTTAGGCCAATACGAGCAGTACTTC. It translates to CASSLGQYEQYF.

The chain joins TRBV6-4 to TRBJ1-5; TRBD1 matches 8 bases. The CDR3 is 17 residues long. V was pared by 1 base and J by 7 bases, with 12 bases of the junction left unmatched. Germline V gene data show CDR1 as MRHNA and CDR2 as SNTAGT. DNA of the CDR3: TGTGCCAGCAGTGACTTCGACAGGGACAGGATCAAACAGCCCCAGCATTTT. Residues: CASSDFDRDRIKQPQHF.

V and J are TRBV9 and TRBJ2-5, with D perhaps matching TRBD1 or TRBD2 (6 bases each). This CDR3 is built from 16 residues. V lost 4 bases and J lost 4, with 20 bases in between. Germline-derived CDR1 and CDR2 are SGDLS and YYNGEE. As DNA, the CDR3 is TGTGCCAGCAGCCCCACCATGGGGGGACACCCAGAGACCCAGTACTTC. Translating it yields CASSPTMGGHPETQYF.

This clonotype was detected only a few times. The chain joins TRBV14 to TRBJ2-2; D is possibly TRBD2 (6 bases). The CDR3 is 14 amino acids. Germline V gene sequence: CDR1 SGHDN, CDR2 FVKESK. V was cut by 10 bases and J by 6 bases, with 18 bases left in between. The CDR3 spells CATSLGPGAGELFF. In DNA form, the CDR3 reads TGTGCCACCAGTCTTGGACCGGGGGCCGGGGAGCTGTTTTTT.

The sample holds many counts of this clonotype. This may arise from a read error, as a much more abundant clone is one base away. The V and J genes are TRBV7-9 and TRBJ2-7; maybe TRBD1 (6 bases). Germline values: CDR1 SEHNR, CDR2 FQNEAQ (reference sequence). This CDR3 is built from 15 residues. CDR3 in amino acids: CANSLMGRNRAEQYF. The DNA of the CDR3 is TGTGCCAACAGCTTGATGGGGCGGAACAGGGCCGAGCAGTACTTC.

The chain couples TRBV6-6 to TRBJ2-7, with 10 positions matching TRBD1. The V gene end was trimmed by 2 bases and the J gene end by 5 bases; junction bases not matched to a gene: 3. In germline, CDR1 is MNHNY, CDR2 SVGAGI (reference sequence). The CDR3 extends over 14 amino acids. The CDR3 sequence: CASSYRQGANEQYF. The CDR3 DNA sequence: TGTGCCAGCAGTTACAGACAGGGGGCGAACGAGCAGTACTTC.

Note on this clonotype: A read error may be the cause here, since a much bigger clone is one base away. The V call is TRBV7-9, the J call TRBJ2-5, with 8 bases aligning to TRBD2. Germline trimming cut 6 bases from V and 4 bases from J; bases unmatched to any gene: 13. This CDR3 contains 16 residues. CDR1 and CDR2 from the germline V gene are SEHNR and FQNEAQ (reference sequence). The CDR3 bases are TGTGCCAGCAGTCCGGCCATCTTAGCGGGACCAGAGACCCAGTACTTC. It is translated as CASSPAILAGPETQYF.

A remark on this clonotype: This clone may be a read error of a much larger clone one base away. CDR3 region: CASSLDWTADYGYTF. In DNA, the CDR3 is TGTGCCAGCAGCTTAGATTGGACCGCTGACTATGGCTACACCTTC. The V gene is TRBV7-8, the J gene TRBJ1-2; D ambiguous. The CDR3 totals 15 residues. Germline CDR1 is SGHVS and CDR2 is FQNEAQ. Deletions cut 1 base from V and 3 bases from J, with 12 bases between.

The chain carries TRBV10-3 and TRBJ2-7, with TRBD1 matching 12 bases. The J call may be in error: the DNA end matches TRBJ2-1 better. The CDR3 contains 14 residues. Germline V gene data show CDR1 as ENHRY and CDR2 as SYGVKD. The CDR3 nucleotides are TGTGCCACCCCGGGACAGGGGGCGAGGAGTGAGCAGTTCTTC. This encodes CATPGQGARSEQFF.

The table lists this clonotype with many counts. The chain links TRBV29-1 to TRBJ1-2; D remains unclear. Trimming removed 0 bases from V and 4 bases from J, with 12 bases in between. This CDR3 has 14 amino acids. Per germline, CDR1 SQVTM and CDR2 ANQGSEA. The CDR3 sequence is CSVEDRSGFYGYTF. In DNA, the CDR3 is TGCAGCGTTGAAGATCGTTCCGGATTCTATGGCTACACCTTC.

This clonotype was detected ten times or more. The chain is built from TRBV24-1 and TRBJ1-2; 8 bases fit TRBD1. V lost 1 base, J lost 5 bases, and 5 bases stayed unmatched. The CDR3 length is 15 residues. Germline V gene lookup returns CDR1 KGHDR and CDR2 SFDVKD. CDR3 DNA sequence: TGTGCCACCAGTGATTTCCCCCGACAGGGGTATGGCTACACCTTC. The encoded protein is CATSDFPRQGYGYTF.

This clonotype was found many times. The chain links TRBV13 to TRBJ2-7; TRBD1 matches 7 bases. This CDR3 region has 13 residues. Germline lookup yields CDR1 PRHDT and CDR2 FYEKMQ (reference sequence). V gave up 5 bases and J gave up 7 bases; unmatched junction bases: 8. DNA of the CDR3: TGTGCCAGCAGCACAGTACAGGGGAGAGAGCAGTACTTC. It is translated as CASSTVQGREQYF.

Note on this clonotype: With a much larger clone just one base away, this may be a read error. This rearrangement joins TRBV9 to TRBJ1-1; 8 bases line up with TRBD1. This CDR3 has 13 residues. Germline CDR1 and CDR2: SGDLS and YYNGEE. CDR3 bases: TGTGCCAGCAGCGACTACAGGGGGAGTGAAGCTCTCTTT. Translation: CASSDYRGSEALF.

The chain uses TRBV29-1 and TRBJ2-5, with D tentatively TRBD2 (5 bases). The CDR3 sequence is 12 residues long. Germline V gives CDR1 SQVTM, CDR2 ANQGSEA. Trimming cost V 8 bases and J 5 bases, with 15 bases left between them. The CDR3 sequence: CSFEGGRETQYF. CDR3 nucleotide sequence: TGCAGCTTCGAGGGCGGAAGGGAGACCCAGTACTTC.

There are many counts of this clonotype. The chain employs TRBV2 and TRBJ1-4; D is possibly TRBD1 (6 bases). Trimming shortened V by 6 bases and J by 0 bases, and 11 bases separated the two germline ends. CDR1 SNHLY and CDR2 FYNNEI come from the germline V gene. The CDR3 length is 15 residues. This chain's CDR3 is CASRARTATNEKLFF. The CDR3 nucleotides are TGTGCCAGCAGAGCCAGGACAGCAACTAATGAAAAACTGTTTTTT.

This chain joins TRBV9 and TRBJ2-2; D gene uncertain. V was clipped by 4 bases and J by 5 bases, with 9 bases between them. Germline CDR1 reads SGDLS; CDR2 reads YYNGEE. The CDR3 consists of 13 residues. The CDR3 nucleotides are TGTGCCAGCAGCCAAGCCCATACCGGGGAGCTGTTTTTT. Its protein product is CASSQAHTGELFF.

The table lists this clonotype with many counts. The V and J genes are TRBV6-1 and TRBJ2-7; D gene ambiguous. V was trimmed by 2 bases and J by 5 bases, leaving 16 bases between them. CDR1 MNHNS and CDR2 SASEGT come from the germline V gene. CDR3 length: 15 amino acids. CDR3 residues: CASSETHTVLDEQYF. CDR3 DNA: TGTGCCAGCAGTGAAACGCATACAGTTCTCGACGAGCAGTACTTC.

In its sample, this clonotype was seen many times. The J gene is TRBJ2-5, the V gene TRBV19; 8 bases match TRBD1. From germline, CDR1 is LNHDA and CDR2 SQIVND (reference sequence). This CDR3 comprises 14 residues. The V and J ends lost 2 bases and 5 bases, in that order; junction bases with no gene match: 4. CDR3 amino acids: CASSIQGAGETQYF. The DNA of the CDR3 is TGTGCCAGTAGTATACAGGGGGCAGGGGAGACCCAGTACTTC. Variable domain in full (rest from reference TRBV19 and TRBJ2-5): DGGITQSPKYLFRKEGQNVTLSCEQNLNHDAMYWYRQDPGQGLRLIYYSQIVNDFQKGDIAEGYSVSREKKESFPLTVTSAQKNPTAFYLCASSIQGAGETQYFGPGTRLLVL.

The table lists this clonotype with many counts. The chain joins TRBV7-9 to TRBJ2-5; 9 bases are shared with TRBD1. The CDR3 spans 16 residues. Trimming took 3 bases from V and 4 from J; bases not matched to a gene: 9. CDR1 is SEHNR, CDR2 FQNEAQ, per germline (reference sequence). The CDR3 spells CASSLEGDRVGETQYF. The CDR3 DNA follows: TGTGCCAGCAGCTTGGAGGGGGACAGGGTTGGAGAGACCCAGTACTTC.